This T cell receptor beta chain was captured by sequencing in a study of early T cells in non-severe SARS-CoV-2 infection. Overall study context: Alpha and beta chains were unpaired, from unsorted whole-blood bulk RNA.

Findings of the study overall: Anti-spike CD8 responses were favored in VDJdb matching, and private and CD4 specificities were missed.

This clonotype showed up just a few times. Its antigen remains unidentified. Unique molecular identifiers were added to individual cDNA molecules. TCRdb reprocessed the 5' RACE reads with MiXCR, giving one entry per CDR3 protein. Of over 85,000 distinct CDR3 sequences listed, approximately 12% are singletons. V lost 4 bases, J lost 2 bases, and 14 bases lay in between. The length of the CDR3 is 16 residues. The V gene's germline CDR1 is SGHVS and CDR2 FNYEAQ. The specimen was whole blood, collected at baseline. This sequence was found in an adult who was a healthcare worker with PCR-confirmed SARS-CoV-2 infection or an uninfected control (not recorded which). The gene calls are TRBV7-6 and TRBJ2-2; TRBD1 is a possible D gene (6 bases). CDR3 bases: TGTGCCAGCAGCTCACATATACAGGGCAACACCGGGGAGCTGTTTTTT. It yields the protein CASSSHIQGNTGELFF.